A single sample gave rise to the 30 T cell receptor beta chains below, sequenced in a study of OX40 agonist ivuxolimab in advanced cancers. The repertoire was sequenced with immunoSEQ multiplex PCR; TCRdb's copy has only in-frame clones and lacks some. The data contain more than 20,000 clones, around 84% of them singletons. Sample: CD4+ or CD8+ T cells sorted from blood, taken in a trial of the OX40 agonist ivuxolimab. The receptors stem from an adult with an advanced solid tumor such as melanoma, head and neck, liver or kidney cancer.

This chain links TRBV30 with TRBJ2-1, with 9 bases that match TRBD2. The germline CDR1 and CDR2 sequences are GTSNPN and SVGIG (reference sequence). The junction had 9 bases not matched to a gene; V was cut back by 3 bases and J by 3 bases. This CDR3 has 16 residues. CDR3 in amino acids: CAWRPTSGLFYNEQFF. In nucleotides, the CDR3 is TGTGCCTGGAGGCCGACTAGCGGACTATTCTACAATGAGCAGTTCTTC.

This clone was picked up one time. The rearrangement links TRBV4-1 to TRBJ1-2; no firm D call. The germline CDR1 and CDR2 sequences are MGHRA and YSYEKL. V was pared by 0 bases and J by 8 bases, with 22 bases between. This CDR3 is built from 17 residues. DNA of the CDR3: TGCGCCAGCAGCCAAGAAGGATTGGCAGTCATCCCCGGGGGCTACACCTTC. Protein sequence: CASSQEGLAVIPGGYTF.

The chain combines TRBV7-9 with TRBJ2-7, with D tentatively TRBD1 (6 bases). The CDR3 has 15 amino acids. From germline, CDR1 is SEHNR and CDR2 FQNEAQ (reference sequence). The V end lost 7 bases, the J end lost 4 bases, and 20 bases lay between the germline ends. The CDR3 loop reads CASTPTPTGTYEQYF. In DNA form, the CDR3 reads TGTGCCAGCACCCCAACCCCAACAGGGACATACGAGCAGTACTTC. The full variable domain, with the rest looked up from reference TRBV7-9 and TRBJ2-7, is DTGVSQNPRHKITKRGQNVTFRCDPISEHNRLYWYRQTLGQGPEFLTYFQNEAQLEKSRLLSDRFSAERPKGSFSTLEIQRTEQGDSAMYLCASTPTPTGTYEQYFGPGTRLTVT.

The chain employs TRBV5-1 and TRBJ1-3, with D possibly being TRBD1 (5 bases). Germline V gene data show CDR1 as SGHRS and CDR2 as YFSETQ. The CDR3 spans 17 residues. V dropped 0 bases and J dropped 0 bases, with 13 bases sitting between them. The CDR3 bases are TGCGCCAGCAGCTTGGCGGGGGGAATCAGCTCTGGAAACACCATATATTTT. Translating it yields CASSLAGGISSGNTIYF.

This chain connects TRBV4-1 to TRBJ2-3; no clear D gene. The CDR3 contains 13 residues. Looked up from germline, CDR1 is MGHRA and CDR2 is YSYEKL. Trimming cost V 4 bases and J 7 bases, with 12 bases left between them. CDR3 amino acids: CASSPLVVNTQYF. The CDR3 DNA is TGCGCCAGCAGCCCCCTGGTTGTAAATACGCAGTATTTT.

The table lists this clone with many counts. The CDR3 loop reads CASSDQGYTNEKLFF. As DNA, the CDR3 is TGTGCCAGCAGTGACCAGGGGTATACTAATGAAAAACTGTTTTTT. The rearrangement joins TRBV6-1 to TRBJ1-4; the D gene is possibly TRBD1 (6 bases). CDR1 is MNHNS and CDR2 is SASEGT in the germline V gene. The ends were cut back, 3 bases at V and 2 bases at J, with 10 bases in the middle. This CDR3 region has 15 residues.

The CDR3 sequence: CASSWGPGAAAEAFF. The DNA for the CDR3 is TGTGCCAGCAGCTGGGGCCCGGGGGCCGCCGCTGAAGCTTTCTTT. J is TRBJ1-1 and V is TRBV7-6, with D perhaps TRBD1 (6 bases). CDR1 and CDR2 (germline): SGHVS, FNYEAQ. V was shortened by 4 bases and J by 6 bases, with 18 bases between the two germline ends. The CDR3 runs 15 residues. The full variable domain, its missing parts supplied by reference TRBV7-6 and TRBJ1-1, is GAGVSQSPRYKVTKRGQDVALRCDPISGHVSLYWYRQALGQGPEFLTYFNYEAQQDKSGLPNDRFSAERPEGSISTLTIQRTEQRDSAMYRCASSWGPGAAAEAFFGQGTRLTVV.

V and J are TRBV28 and TRBJ2-7; D remains ambiguous. Germline CDR1 MDHEN, CDR2 SYDVKM. V was cut by 6 bases and J by 0 bases, with 12 bases left in between. The CDR3 is made up of 14 amino acids. CDR3 DNA: TGTGCCAGCAGCTCCATCGGAAGCTCCTACGAGCAGTACTTC. Amino acids: CASSSIGSSYEQYF.

Worth noting for this clone: The same CDR3 can be traced to other DNA sequences in this sample. The V call is TRBV19, the J call TRBJ2-7, with D hard to call. The V and J ends lost 5 bases and 0 bases respectively, with 11 bases between them. The CDR3 extends over 14 amino acids. Germline-derived CDR1 and CDR2 are LNHDA and SQIVND (reference sequence). The CDR3 DNA is TGTGCCAGTAGTCTTTCCCTGACCTCCTACGAGCAGTACTTC. Amino acids: CASSLSLTSYEQYF.

The rearrangement links TRBV28 to TRBJ2-5; the D gene could be TRBD1 or TRBD2 (5 bases each). In germline, CDR1 is MDHEN, CDR2 SYDVKM. Trimming stripped 8 bases from V and 2 bases from J, with 21 bases between. The CDR3 runs to 16 residues. The CDR3 region is CASLLRGGILQETQYF. The CDR3, as DNA: TGTGCCAGCCTCCTTCGGGGCGGAATACTACAAGAGACCCAGTACTTC.

The rearrangement uses TRBV7-9 and TRBJ1-2, with D perhaps TRBD1 (5 bases). V was shortened by 2 bases and J by 12 bases, with 13 bases between the two germline ends. In germline, CDR1 is SEHNR, CDR2 FQNEAQ (reference sequence). The CDR3 consists of 12 residues. The CDR3 protein is CASSLLAGWNTF. For the CDR3, the DNA is TGTGCCAGCAGCTTACTGGCAGGGTGGAACACCTTC.

The chain links TRBV4-1 to TRBJ2-4; 10 nucleotides align to TRBD1. Germline lookup yields CDR1 MGHRA and CDR2 YSYEKL. The V and J ends lost 6 bases and 6 bases, in that order; junction bases with no gene match: 8. The CDR3 is 15 residues long. The CDR3 bases are TGCGCCAGCAGTCTTAGACAGGGGGCCGGAAACATTCAGTACTTC. Its protein is CASSLRQGAGNIQYF.

This clone was observed once. V usage is TRBV4-1 and J usage is TRBJ2-7, with TRBD2 identical over 10 bases. There are 18 residues in the CDR3. The trim removed 0 bases at V and 2 bases at J, leaving 10 bases unmatched. The germline gives CDR1 MGHRA, CDR2 YSYEKL. In DNA, the CDR3 is TGCGCCAGCAGCCAAGAGGGGCTAGCGGGAGCCGGGGCCTACGAGCAGTACTTC. It is translated as CASSQEGLAGAGAYEQYF.

The chain joins TRBV6-5 to TRBJ2-7; D may correspond to TRBD1 or TRBD2 (5 bases each). The germline V gene has CDR1 MNHEY and CDR2 SVGAGI. The ends were cut back, 2 bases at V and 2 bases at J, with 7 bases in the middle. This CDR3 region has 13 residues. The CDR3 sequence is CASSYGGTYEQYF. In nucleotides, the CDR3 is TGTGCCAGCAGTTACGGGGGAACCTACGAGCAGTACTTC.

The chain joins TRBV15 to TRBJ2-1; no definite D call. Germline V gives CDR1 LNHNV, CDR2 YYDKDF (reference sequence). V was trimmed by 1 base and J by 0 bases, leaving 10 bases between them. The CDR3 sequence is 16 residues long. DNA for the CDR3: TGTGCCACCAGCAGAGCCTCGTCCAGCTCCTACAATGAGCAGTTCTTC. This sequence encodes CATSRASSSSYNEQFF.

The genes are TRBV7-3 and TRBJ2-3, with D perhaps TRBD2 (5 bases). The V gene lost 5 bases and the J gene lost 6 bases, with 12 bases spanning the gap. The CDR3 extends over 13 amino acids. Germline lookup yields CDR1 SGHTA and CDR2 FQGTGA. The CDR3 sequence: CASSDTSGDTQYF. The CDR3 nucleotides read TGTGCCAGCAGCGACACCTCGGGGGATACGCAGTATTTT.

The chain employs TRBV5-3 and TRBJ2-1; D is unresolved. TRBV5-3 is filed as an ORF, its function uncertain. The CDR3 is 10 residues long. The V and J ends lost 4 bases and 12 bases respectively, with 8 bases between them. The CDR3: CARSGPRQFF. CDR3 coding DNA: TGTGCCAGAAGCGGCCCCCGGCAGTTCTTC.

The chain combines TRBV27 with TRBJ1-1; D is unresolved. Trimming took off 2 bases at V and 1 base at J, with 11 bases between the two ends. Germline-derived CDR1 and CDR2 are MNHEY and SMNVEV (reference sequence). CDR3 length: 15 amino acids. The CDR3 coding sequence is TGTGCCAGCAGTTTAGTCAACAGCCGGAACACTGAAGCTTTCTTT. This gives the protein CASSLVNSRNTEAFF.

The chain carries TRBV30 and TRBJ2-2; D unclear. Germline CDR1 GTSNPN, CDR2 SVGIG (reference sequence). The V and J ends lost 0 bases and 8 bases respectively, with 4 bases between them. The CDR3 has 11 amino acids. As DNA, the CDR3 is TGTGCCTGGAGTGTACAGGGGGAGCTGTTTTTT. Its translation: CAWSVQGELFF.

The chain has TRBV28 and TRBJ2-3, with D possibly being TRBD2 (6 bases). This CDR3 region has 13 residues. V was cut by 5 bases and J by 7 bases, with 13 bases left in between. Per the germline V gene, CDR1 is MDHEN and CDR2 is SYDVKM. The CDR3 is CASSHPGLHTQYF. The CDR3 bases are TGTGCCAGCAGTCACCCGGGACTCCATACGCAGTATTTT.

This chain uses TRBV7-8 with TRBJ2-7; tentatively, D is TRBD2 (5 bases). The germline CDR1 and CDR2 sequences are SGHVS and FQNEAQ. V was pared by 5 bases and J by 6 bases, with 17 bases between. This CDR3 has 14 amino acids. CDR3 protein: CASSIGLFSAEQYF. Written as DNA, the CDR3 is TGTGCCAGCAGCATAGGACTCTTCTCCGCCGAGCAGTACTTC. The variable domain in full, completed from reference TRBV7-8 and TRBJ2-7, reads GAGVSQSPRYKVAKRGQDVALRCDPISGHVSLFWYQQALGQGPEFLTYFQNEAQLDKSGLPSDRFFAERPEGSVSTLKIQRTQQEDSAVYLCASSIGLFSAEQYFGPGTRLTVT.

For this clone: Within the sample, other DNA sequences also encode this same CDR3. CDR3 region: CSVLAVNTGELFF. The CDR3 region has the DNA TGCAGCGTTCTAGCGGTGAACACCGGGGAGCTGTTTTTT. J is TRBJ2-2 and V is TRBV29-1; 7 positions match TRBD2. The V gene end was trimmed by 5 bases and the J gene end by 1 base; junction bases not matched to a gene: 1. This CDR3 comprises 13 residues. Per the germline V gene, CDR1 is SQVTM and CDR2 is ANQGSEA.

The chain has TRBV4-1 and TRBJ2-7; D remains ambiguous. This CDR3 has 13 amino acids. CDR1 is MGHRA, CDR2 YSYEKL, per germline. Trimming shortened V by 2 bases and J by 2 bases, and 7 bases separated the two germline ends. The CDR3 region is CASSQYAAYEQYF. The CDR3 DNA sequence: TGCGCCAGCAGCCAATACGCGGCCTACGAGCAGTACTTC.

The chain joins TRBV7-9 to TRBJ1-5; unclear D gene. Germline CDR1 and CDR2: SEHNR and FQNEAQ (reference sequence). Trimming left V 1 base short and J 3 bases short, with 16 bases between. The CDR3 spans 17 residues. CDR3 sequence: CASSLDFWGTNNQPQHF. CDR3 nucleotides: TGTGCCAGCAGCTTAGATTTTTGGGGTACGAACAATCAGCCCCAGCATTTT.

This clone was seen only a few times. The rearrangement joins TRBV19 to TRBJ1-1, with TRBD1 identical over 7 bases. CDR1 and CDR2 (germline): LNHDA, SQIVND (reference sequence). With 3 bases clipped from V and 11 bases from J, the junction kept 6 bases outside the gene matches. The CDR3 spans 12 residues. CDR3 loop: CASSILGTDAFF. The CDR3 DNA follows: TGTGCCAGTAGTATCCTTGGGACAGACGCTTTCTTT. Full variable domain (rest looked up from reference TRBV19 and TRBJ1-1): DGGITQSPKYLFRKEGQNVTLSCEQNLNHDAMYWYRQDPGQGLRLIYYSQIVNDFQKGDIAEGYSVSREKKESFPLTVTSAQKNPTAFYLCASSILGTDAFFGQGTRLTVV.

The rearrangement uses TRBV6-1 and TRBJ2-7; 10 bases line up with TRBD1. Looked up from germline, CDR1 is MNHNS and CDR2 is SASEGT. After removal of 6 bases from V and 7 bases from J, the junction contained 12 bases not matched to a gene. The CDR3 consists of 15 residues. The CDR3 is CASSGGTGDPGEQYF. The DNA of the CDR3 is TGTGCCAGCAGCGGGGGGACAGGGGACCCAGGGGAGCAGTACTTC.

The rearrangement uses TRBV7-9 and TRBJ1-2; D is perhaps TRBD1 (5 bases). The CDR3 is 14 amino acids. Germline V gene sequence: CDR1 SEHNR, CDR2 FQNEAQ (reference sequence). The V end was cut by 6 bases, the J end by 6 bases, with 17 bases between. The CDR3 sequence is CASREELGGNGYTF. The CDR3 coding sequence is TGTGCCAGCAGAGAGGAACTTGGGGGGAATGGCTACACCTTC.

The chain carries TRBV18 and TRBJ2-3; D possibly corresponds to TRBD2 (5 bases). Germline V lookup: CDR1 KGHSH, CDR2 LQKENI. The V end lost 5 bases, the J end lost 0 bases, and 15 bases lay between the germline ends. The length of the CDR3 is 16 residues. CDR3 residues: CASSNGGYSSTDTQYF. CDR3 DNA: TGTGCCAGCTCAAATGGCGGGTATAGTAGCACAGATACGCAGTATTTT.

The rearrangement joins TRBV28 to TRBJ1-5; D might be TRBD1 (6 bases). This CDR3 has 14 amino acids. V lost 6 bases and J lost 7, with 16 bases in between. Germline CDR1 MDHEN, CDR2 SYDVKM. CDR3 in amino acids: CASSLQGWNQPQHF. CDR3 nucleotide sequence: TGTGCCAGCAGCTTACAGGGTTGGAACCAGCCCCAGCATTTT.

The genes are TRBV7-8 and TRBJ1-1; D unclear. The CDR3 covers 12 residues. Germline loops: CDR1 SGHVS, CDR2 FQNEAQ. Trimming left V 5 bases short and J 2 bases short, with 6 bases between. CDR3 loop: CASSPFNTEAFF. The CDR3 nucleotides are TGTGCCAGCAGCCCCTTTAACACTGAAGCTTTCTTT.